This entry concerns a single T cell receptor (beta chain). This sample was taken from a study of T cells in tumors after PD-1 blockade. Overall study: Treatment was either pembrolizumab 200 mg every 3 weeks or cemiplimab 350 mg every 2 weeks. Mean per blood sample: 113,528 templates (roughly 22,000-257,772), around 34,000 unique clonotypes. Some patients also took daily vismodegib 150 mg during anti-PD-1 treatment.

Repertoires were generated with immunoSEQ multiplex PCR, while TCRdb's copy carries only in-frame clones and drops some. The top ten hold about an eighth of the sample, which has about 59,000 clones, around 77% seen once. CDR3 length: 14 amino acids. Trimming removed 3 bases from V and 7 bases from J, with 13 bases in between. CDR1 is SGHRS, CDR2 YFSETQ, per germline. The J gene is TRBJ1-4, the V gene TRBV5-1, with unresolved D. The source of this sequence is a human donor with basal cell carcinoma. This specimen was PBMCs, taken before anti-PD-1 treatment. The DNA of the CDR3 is TGCGCCAGCAGCTATCGGTCATGGGCTGAAAAACTGTTTTTT. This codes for CASSYRSWAEKLFF.